Sequencing of this T cell receptor beta chain was carried out in a study of blood T cell repertoires in COVID-19. Study context: T cells, B-cell-depleted T cells, or PBMCs provided the cDNA or gDNA that served as material.

The table came from immunoSEQ multiplex PCR; TCRdb's copy has only in-frame clones and leaves some out. The table lists about 160,000 clones, around 80% of them singletons, with roughly 8% in the top ten. The sample consisted of peripheral blood. The clonotype was recovered from a man between 60 and 75 years old with acute or convalescent COVID-19.

CDR3 sequence: CASSQQGAKNTQYF. The CDR3 region has the DNA TGTGCCAGCAGCCAACAGGGGGCCAAAAATACGCAGTATTTT. The V and J genes are TRBV5-4 and TRBJ2-3, with 9 bases that match TRBD1. CDR1 and CDR2 (germline): SGHNT, YYREEE (reference sequence). J lost 7 bases, V lost 4 bases, and 7 bases had no gene match. This CDR3 region has 14 residues. Complete variable domain (other parts from reference TRBV5-4 and TRBJ2-3): ETGVTQSPTHLIKTRGQQVTLRCSSQSGHNTVSWYQQALGQGPQFIFQYYREEENGRGNFPPRFSGLQFPNYSSELNVNALELDDSALYLCASSQQGAKNTQYFGPGTRLTVL.